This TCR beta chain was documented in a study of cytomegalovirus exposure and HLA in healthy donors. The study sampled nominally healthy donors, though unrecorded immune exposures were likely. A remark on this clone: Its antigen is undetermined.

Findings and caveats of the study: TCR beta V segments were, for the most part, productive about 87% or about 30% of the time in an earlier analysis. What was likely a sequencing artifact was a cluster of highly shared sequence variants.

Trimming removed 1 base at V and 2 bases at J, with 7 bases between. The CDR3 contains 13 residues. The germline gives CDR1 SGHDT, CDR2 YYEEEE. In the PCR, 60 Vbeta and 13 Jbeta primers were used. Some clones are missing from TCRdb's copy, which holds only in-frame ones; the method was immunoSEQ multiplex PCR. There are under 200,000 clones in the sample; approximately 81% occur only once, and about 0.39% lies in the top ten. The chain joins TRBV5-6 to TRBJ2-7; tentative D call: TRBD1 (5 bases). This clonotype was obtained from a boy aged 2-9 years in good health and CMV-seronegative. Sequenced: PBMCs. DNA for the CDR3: TGTGCCAGCAGCTTGTTCAGGGCCTACGAGCAGTACTTC. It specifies CASSLFRAYEQYF.